The next 10 T cell receptor beta chains were all read from a single sample in a study of T cell responses to AZD1222 COVID-19 vaccine. Profiling relied on immunoSEQ multiplex PCR, and the TCRdb table lists in-frame clones only, not all of them. This sample carries some 69,000 clones, less than 85% of them seen once, and the ten largest clones take approximately 23%. The source was peripheral blood, collected 28 days after the second AZD1222 dose. Receptors were obtained from an adult who received the AZD1222 COVID-19 vaccine.

V is TRBV5-1 and J is TRBJ2-7, with 9 bases fitting TRBD2. The CDR3 consists of 11 residues. J was trimmed by 12 bases and V by 3 bases; bases with no gene match: 4. Germline V gene sequence: CDR1 SGHRS, CDR2 YFSETQ. CDR3 coding DNA: TGCGCCAGCAGCTCTGGACTAGCGACGTACTTC. This translates into CASSSGLATYF.

This sequence joins TRBV11-3 and TRBJ1-3; 8 nucleotides match TRBD1. Per the germline V gene, CDR1 is SGHNT and CDR2 is YENEEA. The CDR3 spans 14 residues. Germline trimming cut 5 bases from V and 5 bases from J; bases unmatched to any gene: 5. The CDR3 DNA is TGTGCCAGCAGCCTAAGACAGGGGAGAAACACCATATATTTT. Translating gives CASSLRQGRNTIYF.

The chain carries TRBV6-5 and TRBJ1-5; D unresolved. CDR1 and CDR2 from the germline V gene are MNHEY and SVGAGI. Trimming cost V 6 bases and J 0 bases, with 6 bases left between them. The CDR3 length is 13 residues. The CDR3 sequence is CASRPDSNQPQHF. The CDR3 nucleotides read TGTGCCAGCAGGCCTGATAGCAATCAGCCCCAGCATTTT.

The V call is TRBV9, the J call TRBJ1-2; 11 bases match TRBD1. The CDR3 is 15 amino acids. Germline lookup yields CDR1 SGDLS and CDR2 YYNGEE. V dropped 2 bases and J dropped 7; count of bases not matched to a gene: 7. The CDR3 DNA reads TGTGCCAGCAGCGTCGGAGGACAGGGGGCGGGTGGCTACACCTTC. Its protein product is CASSVGGQGAGGYTF.

In its sample, this clone was seen once. V gene TRBV7-3 combines with J gene TRBJ2-5, with D perhaps matching TRBD2 (6 bases). Germline V CDR1 and CDR2: SGHTA, FQGTGA. The CDR3 has 14 amino acids. V lost 3 bases and J lost 2, with 10 bases in between. The CDR3 loop is CASSLGGEQETQYF. CDR3 coding DNA: TGTGCCAGCAGCTTGGGCGGGGAGCAAGAGACCCAGTACTTC.

V usage is TRBV30 and J usage is TRBJ1-6; D not resolved. CDR1 GTSNPN and CDR2 SVGIG come from the germline V gene (reference sequence). The CDR3 runs to 12 residues. V lost 4 bases and J lost 4, with 5 bases in between. CDR3 sequence: CAWTAYNSPLHF. DNA for the CDR3: TGTGCCTGGACAGCTTATAATTCACCCCTCCACTTT.

The chain carries TRBV5-1 and TRBJ2-7; the match to TRBD2 covers 11 bases. CDR1 is SGHRS and CDR2 is YFSETQ in the germline V gene. The ends lost 0 bases at V and 3 bases at J; junction bases unmatched: 5. The CDR3 length is 16 residues. CDR3 region: CASSLGGLAGIYEQYF. The CDR3 coding sequence is TGCGCCAGCAGCTTGGGCGGACTAGCGGGTATCTACGAGCAGTACTTC.

This chain uses TRBV5-4 with TRBJ2-1, with 7 positions matching TRBD1. This CDR3 region has 13 residues. CDR1 and CDR2 (germline): SGHNT, YYREEE (reference sequence). After removal of 4 bases from V and 10 bases from J, the junction contained 8 bases not matched to a gene. CDR3 in amino acids: CASSLDRLGEQFF. CDR3 nucleotides: TGTGCCAGCAGCCTGGACAGGCTCGGAGAGCAGTTCTTC.

A single count supports this clone. The chain uses TRBV18 and TRBJ1-4, with 7 bases matching TRBD1. The germline V gene has CDR1 KGHSH and CDR2 LQKENI. The CDR3 loop spans 14 amino acids. J gave up 7 bases and V 6 bases, and 8 bases lay outside the gene matches. CDR3 sequence (DNA): TGTGCCAGCTCCTCCGGACAGGCAGGTGAAAAACTGTTTTTT. Translated, it gives CASSSGQAGEKLFF.

This chain joins TRBV29-1 and TRBJ2-7; D gene unclear. CDR3 length equals 11 residues. V was cut by 5 bases and J by 6 bases, with 11 bases left in between. CDR1 is SQVTM and CDR2 is ANQGSEA in the germline V gene. The CDR3 loop is CSVPHLGEQYF. Here the CDR3 DNA reads TGCAGCGTTCCCCATCTAGGCGAGCAGTACTTC.